This TCR beta chain was captured in a study of T cell repertoires in cytomegalovirus infection. Background on the study: Signatures in public TCR beta sequences pointed to both CMV infection and matching HLA type.

The V gene end was trimmed by 0 bases and the J gene end by 7 bases; junction bases not matched to a gene: 9. The CDR3 runs to 16 residues. CDR1 DFQATT and CDR2 SNEGSKA come from the germline V gene (reference sequence). This clonotype has at least ten counts. The antigen is unknown. Study-level findings and limits: Ex vivo, HLA-C-restricted CMV-specific TCR beta clonotypes prevailed over the rest of the response. Totalled public TCR beta family frequency picked out people who carried CMV plus the relevant HLA.

TCRdb processed the reads anew with MiXCR; each CDR3 protein has one entry. The sample lists approximately 550,000 distinct CDR3 sequences, 16% seen once, with more than 20% in the top ten. This chain joins TRBV20-1 and TRBJ2-1; 10 bases map to TRBD2. This sequence originates from a human donor in good health (CMV status not recorded). Some clones in this sample may be carry-over from other donors' samples. Sequences were obtained from CD8+ T cells from PBMCs. The CDR3 bases are TGCAGTGCTAGAGATGAAGCGGGAGGGCCGAGAAATGAGCAGTTCTTC. This gives the protein CSARDEAGGPRNEQFF.